One and the same sample provided the 29 T cell receptor beta chains below, sequenced in a study of cytomegalovirus exposure and HLA in healthy donors. The PCR ran on 60 Vbeta and 13 Jbeta primers. Only in-frame clones appear in the TCRdb table, and some are missing; sequencing was by immunoSEQ multiplex PCR. The table has about 120,000 clones, around 75% seen once. Sequenced input: PBMCs. These TCRs come from a man aged 25 to 40 in good health and CMV-seronegative.

This clone was recorded only once. The rearrangement joins TRBV15 to TRBJ1-2; 7 nucleotides line up with TRBD1. The CDR3 loop spans 14 amino acids. In germline, CDR1 is LNHNV, CDR2 YYDKDF (reference sequence). V gave up 3 bases and J gave up 3 bases; unmatched junction bases: 4. CDR3 DNA sequence: TGTGCCACCAGCAGTGAACAGGGGTACTATGGCTACACCTTC. Translating gives CATSSEQGYYGYTF.

V usage is TRBV27 and J usage is TRBJ1-1; D gene unclear. The germline V gene encodes CDR1 MNHEY and CDR2 SMNVEV (reference sequence). V lost 0 bases and J lost 5, with 10 bases in between. The CDR3 covers 14 residues. The CDR3 sequence: CASSLSSPVTEAFF. The CDR3 DNA sequence: TGTGCCAGCAGTTTATCTTCTCCTGTAACTGAAGCTTTCTTT.

This clone has a single count. The CDR3 region is CSVPGKTEAFF. The CDR3 bases are TGCAGCGTTCCAGGGAAAACTGAAGCTTTCTTT. This chain uses TRBV29-1 with TRBJ1-1; D might be TRBD1 (5 bases). Germline CDR1 is SQVTM and CDR2 is ANQGSEA. The CDR3 length is 11 residues. Trimming removed 5 bases at V and 5 bases at J, with 9 bases between.

This clone appeared a single time. The V call is TRBV15, the J call TRBJ2-3, with 7 bases lining up with TRBD2. V dropped 5 bases and J dropped 2; count of bases not matched to a gene: 10. The CDR3 sequence is 16 residues long. Germline CDR1 LNHNV, CDR2 YYDKDF (reference sequence). CDR3 DNA: TGTGCCACCAGCTTCTCGCCAGCGGGGCCCACAGATACGCAGTATTTT. Protein sequence: CATSFSPAGPTDTQYF.

The chain uses TRBV6-5 and TRBJ2-1; D gene uncertain. Trimming shortened V by 0 bases and J by 3 bases, and 6 bases separated the two germline ends. Germline V gene lookup returns CDR1 MNHEY and CDR2 SVGAGI. This CDR3 contains 14 residues. The CDR3 DNA reads TGTGCCAGCAGTTACTCCCGGGTCTACAATGAGCAGTTCTTC. Amino acids: CASSYSRVYNEQFF.

This chain links TRBV7-7 with TRBJ2-5, with 8 nucleotides matching TRBD1. Per germline, CDR1 SSHAT and CDR2 FNYEAQ (reference sequence). V shed 3 bases, J shed 5 bases, and the junction held 8 bases outside the gene matches. CDR3 size: 15 residues. The CDR3 reads CASSFQAGGGETQYF. The CDR3 bases are TGTGCCAGCAGCTTTCAGGCAGGGGGCGGTGAGACCCAGTACTTC. Full variable domain (remainder filled in from reference TRBV7-7 and TRBJ2-5): GAGVSQSPRYKVTKRGQDVTLRCDPISSHATLYWYQQALGQGPEFLTYFNYEAQPDKSGLPSDRFSAERPEGSISTLTIQRTEQRDSAMYRCASSFQAGGGETQYFGPGTRLLVL.

The chain links TRBV15 to TRBJ1-1, with 12 nucleotides matching TRBD1. V trimming: 3 bases; J trimming: 5 bases; junction bases outside the gene matches: 7. The CDR3 has 16 amino acids. CDR1 is LNHNV, CDR2 YYDKDF, per germline (reference sequence). CDR3 DNA sequence: TGTGCCACCAGCAGGCCGGGACAGGGGGCTTGGACTGAAGCTTTCTTT. This gives the protein CATSRPGQGAWTEAFF.

This chain joins TRBV4-3 and TRBJ2-2; D may be TRBD2 (5 bases). CDR1 LGHNA and CDR2 YSLEER come from the germline V gene. The length of the CDR3 is 14 residues. The ends were cut back, 1 base at V and 4 bases at J, with 7 bases in the middle. The CDR3 sequence: CASSQGGVTGELFF. The CDR3 bases are TGCGCCAGCAGCCAAGGGGGAGTCACCGGGGAGCTGTTTTTT.

The chain combines TRBV30 with TRBJ2-7, with TRBD2 as a possible D gene (6 bases). Germline values: CDR1 GTSNPN, CDR2 SVGIG (reference sequence). There are 15 residues in the CDR3. V dropped 0 bases and J dropped 4 bases, with 16 bases sitting between them. The CDR3 nucleotides are TGTGCCTGGAGTGTAATACGTGGGGGGACGTACGAGCAGTACTTC. Encoded protein: CAWSVIRGGTYEQYF.

The V and J genes are TRBV19 and TRBJ1-4; 10 nucleotides align to TRBD1. CDR3 size: 13 residues. Per germline, CDR1 LNHDA and CDR2 SQIVND (reference sequence). Trimming at V came to 7 bases and at J to 8 bases, leaving 4 bases not matched to a gene. CDR3 coding DNA: TGTGCCAGTACCCGGACAGGGGGGGAAAAACTGTTTTTT. Its protein product is CASTRTGGEKLFF. The whole variable domain, remainder taken from reference TRBV19 and TRBJ1-4, is DGGITQSPKYLFRKEGQNVTLSCEQNLNHDAMYWYRQDPGQGLRLIYYSQIVNDFQKGDIAEGYSVSREKKESFPLTVTSAQKNPTAFYLCASTRTGGEKLFFGSGTQLSVL.

This chain joins TRBV5-4 and TRBJ1-1, with D possibly being TRBD1 (6 bases). This CDR3 region has 15 residues. Trimming removed 5 bases at V and 1 base at J, with 15 bases between. CDR1 and CDR2 (germline): SGHNT, YYREEE (reference sequence). CDR3 region: CASSSQQGPNTEAFF. The DNA for the CDR3 is TGTGCCAGCAGTTCCCAACAGGGACCGAACACTGAAGCTTTCTTT.

The chain is built from TRBV2 and TRBJ1-1; D is possibly TRBD1 (5 bases). Germline CDR1 SNHLY, CDR2 FYNNEI. This CDR3 region has 15 residues. V was pared by 4 bases and J by 5 bases, with 17 bases between. CDR3 loop: CASSVEGRVGTEAFF. The DNA for the CDR3 is TGTGCCAGCAGTGTGGAGGGCAGGGTAGGAACTGAAGCTTTCTTT.

The chain couples TRBV28 to TRBJ1-2; no definite D call. Trimming pared 1 base from V and 7 bases from J, leaving 19 bases between. Germline V CDR1 and CDR2: MDHEN, SYDVKM. The CDR3 is 16 amino acids. CDR3 nucleotide sequence: TGTGCCAGCAGTTTATTTGGGTCCCCTCATCGGAGTGGCTACACCTTC. Translated, it gives CASSLFGSPHRSGYTF.

This clone was recorded once. The chain combines TRBV28 with TRBJ2-7; perhaps TRBD2 as D (6 bases). The CDR3 contains 15 residues. Trimming pared 7 bases from V and 5 bases from J, leaving 21 bases between. From germline, CDR1 is MDHEN and CDR2 SYDVKM. The CDR3 region has the DNA TGTGCCAGCAACATGAACGAGGGACTGGTCGACGAGCAGTACTTC. It codes for CASNMNEGLVDEQYF. Using reference TRBV28 and TRBJ2-7 for the parts outside the CDR3, the full variable domain is DVKVTQSSRYLVKRTGEKVFLECVQDMDHENMFWYRQDPGLGLRLIYFSYDVKMKEKGDIPEGYSVSREKKERFSLILESASTNQTSMYLCASNMNEGLVDEQYFGPGTRLTVT.

This chain joins TRBV14 and TRBJ2-7, with D uncertain. CDR3 length: 14 amino acids. The germline CDR1 and CDR2 sequences are SGHDN and FVKESK. Trimming stripped 4 bases from V and 1 base from J, with 11 bases between. The CDR3 region is CASSRGINSYEQYF. The CDR3 DNA reads as TGTGCCAGCAGCCGAGGTATCAATTCCTACGAGCAGTACTTC.

The chain links TRBV28 to TRBJ1-2; D call uncertain. Germline loops: CDR1 MDHEN, CDR2 SYDVKM. V was pared by 8 bases and J by 4 bases, with 11 bases between. The CDR3 runs to 12 residues. The CDR3 loop is CASLSGSYGYTF. The CDR3, as DNA: TGTGCCAGCTTGTCCGGGTCCTATGGCTACACCTTC.

The chain carries TRBV7-6 and TRBJ2-5; 7 positions agree with TRBD2. The CDR3 runs to 19 residues. Germline CDR1 is SGHVS and CDR2 is FNYEAQ. Trimming took 2 bases from V and 7 from J; bases not matched to a gene: 22. The CDR3 DNA sequence: TGTGCCAGCAGCTTAAGGACCTTCTCGGAGCGGGGATCCGTCGGGACCCAGTACTTC. Its translation is CASSLRTFSERGSVGTQYF.

V and J are TRBV19 and TRBJ1-5; 9 nucleotides align to TRBD1. V lost 3 bases to trimming and J lost 3 bases; unmatched junction nucleotides: 6. The CDR3 extends over 16 amino acids. In germline, CDR1 is LNHDA, CDR2 SQIVND (reference sequence). CDR3 residues: CASSIGDRVSNQPQHF. CDR3 DNA sequence: TGTGCCAGTAGTATCGGGGACAGGGTTTCCAATCAGCCCCAGCATTTT.

The chain recombines TRBV11-3 with TRBJ2-1; no firm D call. The CDR3 covers 13 residues. Trimming stripped 4 bases from V and 9 bases from J, with 13 bases between. Germline V gives CDR1 SGHNT, CDR2 YENEEA. CDR3 region: CASSSPGLVEQFF. For the CDR3, the DNA is TGTGCCAGCAGCTCCCCCGGTCTGGTTGAGCAGTTCTTC.

This clone was recorded a few times. The rearrangement links TRBV11-2 to TRBJ2-5; TRBD2 aligns across 12 bases. The ends lost 5 bases at V and 5 bases at J; junction bases unmatched: 15. CDR1 SGHAT and CDR2 FQNNGV come from the germline V gene. The CDR3 consists of 18 residues. The CDR3 here is CASSGTVTSGGTAETQYF. In DNA form, the CDR3 reads TGTGCCAGCAGCGGGACAGTTACTAGCGGGGGGACAGCGGAGACCCAGTACTTC.

The chain employs TRBV28 and TRBJ2-3; 7 bases agree with TRBD1. Germline V gives CDR1 MDHEN, CDR2 SYDVKM. The CDR3 consists of 15 residues. The CDR3 bases are TGTGCACTAAGGTCGGGACAGTATAGCACAGATACGCAGTATTTT. Residues: CALRSGQYSTDTQYF. The full variable domain, rest sourced from reference TRBV28 and TRBJ2-3, is DVKVTQSSRYLVKRTGEKVFLECVQDMDHENMFWYRQDPGLGLRLIYFSYDVKMKEKGDIPEGYSVSREKKERFSLILESASTNQTSMYLCALRSGQYSTDTQYFGPGTRLTVL.

CDR3 in amino acids: CASSPRTGGVTDTQYF. The CDR3 coding sequence is TGTGCCAGCAGTCCCCGGACAGGGGGCGTAACAGATACGCAGTATTTT. The rearrangement joins TRBV27 to TRBJ2-3, with TRBD1 identical over 11 bases. V lost 5 bases and J lost 3; bases outside the gene matches: 7. CDR3 length: 16 residues. Germline V gives CDR1 MNHEY, CDR2 SMNVEV (reference sequence).

The chain joins TRBV4-3 to TRBJ1-1, with D maybe TRBD1 (6 bases). The CDR3 totals 16 residues. V lost 3 bases to trimming and J lost 3 bases, with 17 bases between them. Germline V gene sequence: CDR1 LGHNA, CDR2 YSLEER. DNA for the CDR3: TGCGCCAGCAGCCAGGCATTGGGACACCGAGACACTGAAGCTTTCTTT. Amino acids: CASSQALGHRDTEAFF.

As concerns this clone: Within the sample, other DNA sequences also encode this same CDR3. The gene calls are TRBV9 and TRBJ2-7, with D possibly TRBD2 on 7 matching bases. Per the germline V gene, CDR1 is SGDLS and CDR2 is YYNGEE. The CDR3 runs 16 residues. Trimming left V 2 bases short and J 2 bases short, with 17 bases between. CDR3 region: CASSVGVGGGTYEQYF. The DNA of the CDR3 is TGTGCCAGCAGCGTGGGAGTAGGGGGGGGCACCTACGAGCAGTACTTC.

The chain joins TRBV28 to TRBJ1-1; D is ambiguous. The V and J ends lost 5 bases and 0 bases respectively, with 4 bases between them. Germline V gives CDR1 MDHEN, CDR2 SYDVKM. The CDR3 is 12 residues long. The CDR3: CASSRVNTEAFF. The CDR3 nucleotides are TGTGCCAGCAGTCGGGTGAACACTGAAGCTTTCTTT.

This clone was counted a few times. The rearrangement joins TRBV6-5 to TRBJ1-1; no reliable D call. CDR1 and CDR2 (germline): MNHEY, SVGAGI. The V end was cut by 5 bases, the J end by 3 bases, with 13 bases between. The CDR3 is made up of 14 amino acids. CDR3 in amino acids: CASSRQEEDTEAFF. CDR3 sequence (DNA): TGTGCCAGCAGTCGACAAGAGGAGGACACTGAAGCTTTCTTT.

This clone was detected once. The chain links TRBV19 to TRBJ1-1; no definite D call. CDR3 length: 15 amino acids. The germline V gene encodes CDR1 LNHDA and CDR2 SQIVND (reference sequence). Trimming left V 3 bases short and J 6 bases short, with 17 bases between. CDR3 sequence: CASSIRHPSWAEAFF. The CDR3 DNA follows: TGTGCCAGTAGTATCCGACACCCGTCTTGGGCTGAAGCTTTCTTT.

This clone was detected only a few times. The J gene is TRBJ2-6, the V gene TRBV28, with D unresolved. Looked up from germline, CDR1 is MDHEN and CDR2 is SYDVKM. The CDR3 covers 17 residues. Trimming cost V 5 bases and J 0 bases, with 14 bases left between them. CDR3 bases: TGTGCCAGCAGTCTCCCCGACTTGAGCTCTGGGGCCAACGTCCTGACTTTC. This translates into CASSLPDLSSGANVLTF.

This clone was detected a few times. V gene TRBV6-5 combines with J gene TRBJ2-1; tentative D call: TRBD1 (6 bases). This CDR3 contains 15 residues. The V end was cut by 2 bases, the J end by 7 bases, with 15 bases between. CDR1 is MNHEY and CDR2 is SVGAGI in the germline V gene. The CDR3, as DNA: TGTGCCAGCAGTTACAGAGGGGGTAGTGGAAATGAGCAGTTCTTC. It translates to CASSYRGGSGNEQFF.